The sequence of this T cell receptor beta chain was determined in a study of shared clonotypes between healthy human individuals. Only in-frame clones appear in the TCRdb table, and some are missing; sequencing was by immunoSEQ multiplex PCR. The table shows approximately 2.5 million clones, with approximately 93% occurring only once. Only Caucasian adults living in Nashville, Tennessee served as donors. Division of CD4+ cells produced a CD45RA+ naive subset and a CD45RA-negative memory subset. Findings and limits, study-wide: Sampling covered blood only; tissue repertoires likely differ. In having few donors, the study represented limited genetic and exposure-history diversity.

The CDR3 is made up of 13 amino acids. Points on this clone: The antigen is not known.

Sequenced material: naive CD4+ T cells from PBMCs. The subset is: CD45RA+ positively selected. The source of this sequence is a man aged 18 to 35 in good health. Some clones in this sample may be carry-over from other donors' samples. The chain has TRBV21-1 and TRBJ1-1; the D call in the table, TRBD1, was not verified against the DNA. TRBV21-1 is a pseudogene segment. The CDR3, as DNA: TGTGCCAGCACCCGAGGCAGGGACACTGAAGCTTTCTTT. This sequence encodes CASTRGRDTEAFF.